These T cell receptor beta chains were read from a single sample in a study of immune evolution from preneoplasia to lung adenocarcinoma. TCRdb's table, derived via immunoSEQ multiplex PCR, lists solely in-frame clones and lacks some. The sample gives over 13,000 clones, 75% to 90% of which show up once; over 4.5% is in the top ten. Sample: FFPE minimally invasive lung adenocarcinoma tissue. The receptors come from a person in their 70s with lung adenocarcinoma. Both conserved end residues are part of each CDR3. D genes are given only for firm matches. Size is stated for part of the rows, as once, few or many counts, or as a class when the clone is expanded.

CDR3 DNA | CDR3 protein | J gene | D gene | clone size | V gene
TGTGCCAGCAGCTCCTTCCTCGGACAGTCTGGAAACACCATATATTTT | CASSSFLGQSGNTIYF | TRBJ1-3 | . | once | TRBV7-2
TGTGCCAGCAGCCCCCGACAGACAGCTGAACGGACTGAAGCTTTCTTT | CASSPRQTAERTEAFF | TRBJ1-1 | . | . | TRBV7-9
TGTGCCAGCAGTGATCCCGGACAGGGGGCTAACTATGGCTACACCTTC | CASSDPGQGANYGYTF | TRBJ1-2 | TRBD1 | . | TRBV27
TGTGCCAGCAGCTTGGGCGCGGGAGGCTACACCTTC | CASSLGAGGYTF | TRBJ1-2 | . | . | TRBV7-3
TGTGCCATCCGGAGGGGGGGAGGCAATCAGCCCCAGCATTTT | CAIRRGGGNQPQHF | TRBJ1-5 | . | . | TRBV27
TGTGCCAGCAGAAACGACAGTTACAATGAGCAGTTCTTC | CASRNDSYNEQFF | TRBJ2-1 | . | . | TRBV11-2
TGCGCCAGCAGCTTACTAGCGAACACCGGGGAGCTGTTTTTT | CASSLLANTGELFF | TRBJ2-2 | . | . | TRBV5-1
TGCAGCGTTGACCGGACGGGCGGGGAGCTGTTTTTT | CSVDRTGGELFF | TRBJ2-2 | . | few | TRBV29-1
TGTGCCAGCAGCTTCCCCAATCGCGAACGCACAGATACGCAGTATTTT | CASSFPNRERTDTQYF | TRBJ2-3 | . | . | TRBV7-9
TGTGCCAGTAGTATCGCAACGATAGCGGGGGCACGGGACATTCAGTACTTC | CASSIATIAGARDIQYF | TRBJ2-4 | TRBD2 | . | TRBV19
TGTGCCAGCAGGGGGAACAGGGTACAGCCCCAGCATTTT | CASRGNRVQPQHF | TRBJ1-5 | . | . | TRBV27